The clone carrying this T cell receptor (beta chain) has only one observation. Source study methods: Reference gene primers were amplified, and this amplification served to estimate nucleated cell counts. Sequencing was performed with immunoSEQ multiplex PCR; in TCRdb, only in-frame clones are kept and a portion is missing. For V, J and clone size, that table is used; D and trimming come from the DNA. Of about 240,000 clones listed, 82% are singletons. The entry originates in a study of blood T cell repertoires in COVID-19. Study context: PBMCs, B-cell-depleted T cells, or T cells were the source of the cDNA or gDNA that made up the material.

Germline trimming cut 0 bases from V and 7 bases from J; bases unmatched to any gene: 3. Germline values: CDR1 LGHDT, CDR2 YNNKEL (reference sequence). The CDR3 contains 14 residues. Sequencing was performed on peripheral blood. The rearrangement uses TRBV3-1 (or the pseudogene TRBV3-2) and TRBJ2-1, with 7 bases that match TRBD1. This clonotype was sampled from a woman aged 60-75 years with active or convalescent COVID-19. CDR3 in DNA: TGTGCCAGCAGCCAAGAACGACAGGGTAATGAGCAGTTCTTC. This gives the protein CASSQERQGNEQFF.